One sample yielded the 4 T cell receptor beta chains listed below, sequenced in a study of blood T cell repertoires in COVID-19. Clones were sequenced by immunoSEQ multiplex PCR, and TCRdb holds only the in-frame ones, with some missing. The sample lists roughly 200,000 clones; 88% were seen once. Specimen: peripheral blood. These receptors originate from a man between 18 and 29 years old with active or convalescent COVID-19.

This clone was counted a few times. The V and J genes are TRBV30 and TRBJ1-2, with a weak D call TRBD1 (5 bases). This CDR3 spans 13 amino acids. CDR1 and CDR2 (germline): GTSNPN, SVGIG (reference sequence). V lost 3 bases and J 7 bases, leaving 15 bases between the germline ends. CDR3 protein: CAWRLGEFGGYTF. CDR3 in DNA: TGTGCCTGGAGGCTAGGGGAATTCGGTGGCTACACCTTC.

The chain is built from TRBV7-9 and TRBJ1-6; TRBD1 matches 9 bases. The germline gives CDR1 SEHNR, CDR2 FQNEAQ (reference sequence). The CDR3 has 17 residues. V was clipped by 5 bases and J by 6 bases; unmatched bases: 11. CDR3 coding DNA: TGTGCCAGCAGCCAAACAGGGGGCGAGAGGAGTAATTCACCCCTCCACTTT. Translated: CASSQTGGERSNSPLHF.

The chain recombines TRBV6-5 with TRBJ1-3; D is uncertain. The length of the CDR3 is 14 residues. V lost 7 bases to trimming and J lost 0 bases, with 10 bases between them. Germline V gives CDR1 MNHEY, CDR2 SVGAGI. The CDR3 sequence: CASTLGSSGNTIYF. As DNA, the CDR3 is TGTGCCAGCACCTTAGGGAGCTCTGGAAACACCATATATTTT.

This clone was counted once. The chain uses TRBV9 and TRBJ1-1; TRBD1 aligns across 8 bases. This CDR3 spans 13 amino acids. After removal of 4 bases from V and 4 bases from J, the junction contained 3 bases not matched to a gene. Per germline, CDR1 SGDLS and CDR2 YYNGEE. CDR3: CASSSTGGTEAFF. The CDR3 bases are TGTGCCAGCAGCTCAACAGGGGGCACTGAAGCTTTCTTT.